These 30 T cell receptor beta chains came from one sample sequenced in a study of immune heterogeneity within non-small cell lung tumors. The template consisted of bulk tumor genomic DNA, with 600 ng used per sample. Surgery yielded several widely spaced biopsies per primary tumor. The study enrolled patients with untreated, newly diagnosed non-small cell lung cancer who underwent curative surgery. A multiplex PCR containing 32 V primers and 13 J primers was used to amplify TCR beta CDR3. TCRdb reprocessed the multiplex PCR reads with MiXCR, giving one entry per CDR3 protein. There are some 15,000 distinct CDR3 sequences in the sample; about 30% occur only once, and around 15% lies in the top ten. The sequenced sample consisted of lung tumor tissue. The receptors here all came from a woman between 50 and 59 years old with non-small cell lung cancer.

The chain's CDR3 is CASSLRIRELNTEAFF. DNA of the CDR3: TGTGCCAGCAGCTTGAGGATCCGAGAGTTGAACACTGAAGCTTTCTTT. The genes are TRBV5-6 and TRBJ1-1, with D unresolved. CDR1 and CDR2 from the germline V gene are SGHDT and YYEEEE. The CDR3 covers 16 residues. V dropped 1 base and J dropped 0 bases, with 13 bases sitting between them.

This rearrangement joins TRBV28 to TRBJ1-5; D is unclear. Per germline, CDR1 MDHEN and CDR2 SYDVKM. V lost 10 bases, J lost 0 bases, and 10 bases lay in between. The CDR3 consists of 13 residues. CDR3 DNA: TGTGCCACTTTGACCGATAGCAATCAGCCCCAGCATTTT. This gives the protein CATLTDSNQPQHF.

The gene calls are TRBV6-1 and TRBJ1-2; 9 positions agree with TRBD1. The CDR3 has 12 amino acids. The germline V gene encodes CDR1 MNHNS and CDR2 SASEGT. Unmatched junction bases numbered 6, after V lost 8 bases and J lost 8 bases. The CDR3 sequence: CASLDRGGGYTF. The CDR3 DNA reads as TGTGCCAGCTTGGACAGGGGTGGCGGCTACACCTTC.

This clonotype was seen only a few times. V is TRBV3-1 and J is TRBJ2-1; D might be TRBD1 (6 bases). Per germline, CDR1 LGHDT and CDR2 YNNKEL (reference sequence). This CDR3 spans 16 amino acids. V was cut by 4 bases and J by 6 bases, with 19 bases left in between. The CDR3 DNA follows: TGTGCCAGCAGCCTCATCGATGGACAGAGCTCCAATGAGCAGTTCTTC. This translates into CASSLIDGQSSNEQFF.

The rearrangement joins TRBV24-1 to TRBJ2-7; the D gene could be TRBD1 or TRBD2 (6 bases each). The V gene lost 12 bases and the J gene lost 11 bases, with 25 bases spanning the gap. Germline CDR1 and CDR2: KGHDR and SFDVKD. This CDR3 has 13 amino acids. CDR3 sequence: CASKAGSGAGKYF. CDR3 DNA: TGTGCCTCTAAGGCGGGATCAGGGGCGGGGAAGTACTTC.

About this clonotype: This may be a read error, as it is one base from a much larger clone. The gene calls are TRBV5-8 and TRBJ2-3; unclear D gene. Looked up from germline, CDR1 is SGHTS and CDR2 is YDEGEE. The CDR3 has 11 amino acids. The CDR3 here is CASTLSDTQYF. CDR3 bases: TGTGCCAGCACCTTGTCAGATACGCAGTATTTT.

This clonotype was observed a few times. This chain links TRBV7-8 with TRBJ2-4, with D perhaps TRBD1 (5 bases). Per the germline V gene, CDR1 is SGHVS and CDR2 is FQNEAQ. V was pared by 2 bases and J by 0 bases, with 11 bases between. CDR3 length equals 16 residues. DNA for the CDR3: TGTGCCAGCAGCTTATCGCAGGGTCTAGCCAAAAACATTCAGTACTTC. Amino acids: CASSLSQGLAKNIQYF.

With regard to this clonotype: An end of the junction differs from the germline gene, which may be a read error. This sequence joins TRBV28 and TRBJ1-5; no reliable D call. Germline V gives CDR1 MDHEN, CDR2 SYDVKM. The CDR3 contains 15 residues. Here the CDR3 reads CASSIRRPSNQPQHF. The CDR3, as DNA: TGTGCCAGCAGTATCAGACGGCCTAGCAATCAGCCGCAGCATTTT.

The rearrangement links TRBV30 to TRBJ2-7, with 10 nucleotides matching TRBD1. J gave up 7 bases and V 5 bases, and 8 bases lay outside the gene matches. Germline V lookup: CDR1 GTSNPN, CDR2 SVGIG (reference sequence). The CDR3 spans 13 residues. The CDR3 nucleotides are TGTGCCTGGCGGAGACAGGGGGCGGGGGAGCAGTACTTC. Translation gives CAWRRQGAGEQYF. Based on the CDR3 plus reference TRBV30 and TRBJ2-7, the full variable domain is SQTIHQWPATLVQPVGSPLSLECTVEGTSNPNLYWYRQAAGRGLQLLFYSVGIGQISSEVPQNLSASRPQDRQFILSSKKLLLSDSGFYLCAWRRQGAGEQYFGPGTRLTVT.

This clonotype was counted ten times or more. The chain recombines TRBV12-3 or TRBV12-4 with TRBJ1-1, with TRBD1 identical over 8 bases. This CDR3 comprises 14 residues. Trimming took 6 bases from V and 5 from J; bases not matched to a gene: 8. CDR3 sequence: CASSPTGGGTEAFF. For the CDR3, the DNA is TGTGCCAGCAGCCCCACAGGGGGTGGAACTGAAGCTTTCTTT.

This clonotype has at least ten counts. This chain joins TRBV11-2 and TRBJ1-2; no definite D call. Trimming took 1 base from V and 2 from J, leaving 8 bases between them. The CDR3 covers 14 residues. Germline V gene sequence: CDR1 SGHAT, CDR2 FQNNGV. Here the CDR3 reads CASSLGFSNYGYTF. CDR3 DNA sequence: TGTGCCAGCAGCTTAGGGTTCAGCAACTATGGCTACACCTTC. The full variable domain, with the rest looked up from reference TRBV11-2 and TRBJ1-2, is EAGVAQSPRYKIIEKRQSVAFWCNPISGHATLYWYQQILGQGPKLLIQFQNNGVVDDSQLPKDRFSAERLKGVDSTLKIQPAKLEDSAVYLCASSLGFSNYGYTFGSGTRLTVV.

CDR3 coding DNA: TGTGCCAGCAGTGGACAGCTAAATGAAAAACTGTTTTTT. It encodes CASSGQLNEKLFF. The J gene is TRBJ1-4, the V gene TRBV2; a weak D match, TRBD1 (5 bases). Trimming cost V 4 bases and J 5 bases, with 8 bases left between them. The CDR3 is made up of 13 amino acids. The germline V gene encodes CDR1 SNHLY and CDR2 FYNNEI.

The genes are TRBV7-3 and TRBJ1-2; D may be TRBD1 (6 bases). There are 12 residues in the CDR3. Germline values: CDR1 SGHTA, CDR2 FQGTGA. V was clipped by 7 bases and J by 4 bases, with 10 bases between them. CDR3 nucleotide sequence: TGTGCCAGCACCTTGGACAGCTATGGCTACACCTTC. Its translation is CASTLDSYGYTF.

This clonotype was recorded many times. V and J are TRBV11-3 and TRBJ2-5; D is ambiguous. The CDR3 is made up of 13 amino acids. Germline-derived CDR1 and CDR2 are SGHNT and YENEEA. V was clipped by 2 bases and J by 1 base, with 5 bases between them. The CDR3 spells CASSLMSQETQYF. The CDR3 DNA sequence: TGTGCCAGCAGCTTAATGAGCCAAGAGACCCAGTACTTC.

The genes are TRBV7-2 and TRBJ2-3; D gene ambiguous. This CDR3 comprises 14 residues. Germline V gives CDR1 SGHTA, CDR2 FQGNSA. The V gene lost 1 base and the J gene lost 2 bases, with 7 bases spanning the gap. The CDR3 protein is CASSLGVDTDTQYF. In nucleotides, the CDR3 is TGTGCCAGCAGCTTAGGCGTCGACACAGATACGCAGTATTTT. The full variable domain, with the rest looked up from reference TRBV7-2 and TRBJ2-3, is GAGVSQSPSNKVTEKGKDVELRCDPISGHTALYWYRQSLGQGLEFLIYFQGNSAPDKSGLPSDRFSAERTGGSVSTLTIQRTQQEDSAVYLCASSLGVDTDTQYFGPGTRLTVL.

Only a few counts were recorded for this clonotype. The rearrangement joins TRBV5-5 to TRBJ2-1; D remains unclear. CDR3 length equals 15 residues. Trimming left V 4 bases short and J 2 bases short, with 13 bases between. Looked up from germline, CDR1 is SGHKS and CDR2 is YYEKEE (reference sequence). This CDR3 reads CASSPSVGTYNEQFF. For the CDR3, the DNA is TGTGCCAGCAGCCCGAGTGTTGGTACCTACAATGAGCAGTTCTTC.

CDR3 sequence (DNA): TGCAGTGCTAGGGAGACAGCCCACTATGGCTACACCTTC. It codes for CSARETAHYGYTF. The chain uses TRBV20-1 and TRBJ1-2, with TRBD1 as a possible D gene (5 bases). The CDR3 is 13 amino acids. Trimming left V 3 bases short and J 3 bases short, with 11 bases between. CDR1 and CDR2 (germline): DFQATT, SNEGSKA (reference sequence).

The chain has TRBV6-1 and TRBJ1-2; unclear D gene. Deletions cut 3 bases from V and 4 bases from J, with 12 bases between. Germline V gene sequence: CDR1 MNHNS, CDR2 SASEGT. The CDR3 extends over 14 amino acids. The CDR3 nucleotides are TGTGCCAGCAGTGAGAGTTTTGTGGGCTATGGCTACACCTTC. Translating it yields CASSESFVGYGYTF.

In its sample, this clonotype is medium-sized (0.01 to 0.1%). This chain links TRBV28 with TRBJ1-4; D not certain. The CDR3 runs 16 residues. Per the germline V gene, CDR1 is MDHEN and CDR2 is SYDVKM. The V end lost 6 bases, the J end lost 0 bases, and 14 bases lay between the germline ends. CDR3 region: CASSPSYTATNEKLFF. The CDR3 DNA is TGTGCCAGCAGCCCTTCCTACACAGCAACTAATGAAAAACTGTTTTTT.

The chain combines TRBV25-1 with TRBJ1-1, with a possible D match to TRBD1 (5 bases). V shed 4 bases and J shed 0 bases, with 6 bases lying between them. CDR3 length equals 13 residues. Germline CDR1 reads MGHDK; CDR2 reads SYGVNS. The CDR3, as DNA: TGTGCCAGCAGTGTGACAGTGAACACTGAAGCTTTCTTT. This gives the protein CASSVTVNTEAFF.

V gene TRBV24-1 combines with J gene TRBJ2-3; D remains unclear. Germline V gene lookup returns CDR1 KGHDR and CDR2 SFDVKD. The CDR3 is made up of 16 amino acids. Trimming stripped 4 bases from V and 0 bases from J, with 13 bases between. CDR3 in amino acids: CATSDEYSPSTDTQYF. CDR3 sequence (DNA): TGTGCCACCAGTGACGAGTACAGTCCTAGCACAGATACGCAGTATTTT.

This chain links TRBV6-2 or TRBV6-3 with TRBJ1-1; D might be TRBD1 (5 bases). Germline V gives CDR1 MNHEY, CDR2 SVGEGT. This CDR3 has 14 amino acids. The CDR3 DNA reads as TGTACCAACAAAAAGGGGCGATTGAACACTGAAGCTTTCTTT. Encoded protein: CTNKKGRLNTEAFF.

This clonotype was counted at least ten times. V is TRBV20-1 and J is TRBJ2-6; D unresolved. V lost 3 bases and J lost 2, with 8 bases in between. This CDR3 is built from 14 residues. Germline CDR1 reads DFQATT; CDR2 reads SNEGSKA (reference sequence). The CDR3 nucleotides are TGCAGTGCTAGGGGCAGAGCTGGGGCCAACGTCCTGACTTTC. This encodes CSARGRAGANVLTF.

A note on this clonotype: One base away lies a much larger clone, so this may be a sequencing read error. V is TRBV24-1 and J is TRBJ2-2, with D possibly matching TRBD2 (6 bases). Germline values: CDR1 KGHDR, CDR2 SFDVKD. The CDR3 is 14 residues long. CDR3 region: CATSDEPDTGGLFF. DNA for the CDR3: TGTGCCACCAGTGACGAACCGGACACCGGGGGGCTGTTTTTT.

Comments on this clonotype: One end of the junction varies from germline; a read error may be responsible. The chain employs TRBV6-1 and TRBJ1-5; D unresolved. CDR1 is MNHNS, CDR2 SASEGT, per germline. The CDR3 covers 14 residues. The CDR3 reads CTSSVDRGNQPQHF. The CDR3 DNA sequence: TGTACCAGCAGTGTCGACCGAGGCAATCAGCCCCAGCACTTT.

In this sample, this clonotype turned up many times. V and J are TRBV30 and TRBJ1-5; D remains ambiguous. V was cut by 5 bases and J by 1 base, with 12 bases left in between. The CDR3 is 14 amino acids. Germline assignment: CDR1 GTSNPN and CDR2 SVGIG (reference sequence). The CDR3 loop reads CAWALEGSNQPQHF. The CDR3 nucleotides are TGTGCCTGGGCCCTGGAGGGCAGCAATCAGCCCCAGCATTTT.

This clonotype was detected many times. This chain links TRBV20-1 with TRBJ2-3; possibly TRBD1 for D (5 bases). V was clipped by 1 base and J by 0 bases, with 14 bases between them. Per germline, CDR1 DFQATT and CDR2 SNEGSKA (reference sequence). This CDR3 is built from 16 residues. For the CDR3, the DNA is TGCAGTGCTAGAGCCATCCTTGGGGCTAGCACAGATACGCAGTATTTT. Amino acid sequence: CSARAILGASTDTQYF.

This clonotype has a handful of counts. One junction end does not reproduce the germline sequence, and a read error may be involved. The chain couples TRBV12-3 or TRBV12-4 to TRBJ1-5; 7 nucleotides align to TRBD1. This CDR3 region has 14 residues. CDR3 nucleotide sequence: TGTGTCAGCAGTTCCGACAGGGTCAATCAGCCCCAGCATTTT. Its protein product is CVSSSDRVNQPQHF.

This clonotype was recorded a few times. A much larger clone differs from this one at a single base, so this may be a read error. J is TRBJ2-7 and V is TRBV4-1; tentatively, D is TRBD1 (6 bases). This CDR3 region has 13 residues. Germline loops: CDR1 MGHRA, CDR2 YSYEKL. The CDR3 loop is CASSQLQGYEKYF. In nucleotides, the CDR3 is TGCGCCAGCAGCCAACTACAGGGATACGAGAAGTACTTC.

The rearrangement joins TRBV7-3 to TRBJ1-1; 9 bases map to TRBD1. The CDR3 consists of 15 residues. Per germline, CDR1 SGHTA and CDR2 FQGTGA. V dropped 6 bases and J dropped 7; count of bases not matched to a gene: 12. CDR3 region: CASSEIGQGLGEAFF. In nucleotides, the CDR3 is TGTGCCAGCAGTGAAATCGGACAGGGGCTCGGTGAAGCTTTCTTT.